This TCR beta chain was captured by sequencing in a study of blood T cell repertoires in COVID-19. The germline V gene encodes CDR1 KGHSH and CDR2 LQKENI. This CDR3 is 12 amino acids long. The V and J ends lost 5 bases and 13 bases respectively, with 17 bases between them. Using immunoSEQ multiplex PCR, the repertoire was profiled, and TCRdb retains in-frame clones only, with some absent. Here the sample spans hundreds of thousands of clones, 85% to 90% being singletons. V is TRBV18 and J is TRBJ1-2; D remains unclear. The source of this sequence is a man between 40 and 49 years old who had recovered from COVID-19. Sequencing was performed on PBMCs or T cells enriched from blood (not recorded which). The chain's CDR3 is CASSKDYTRLTF. CDR3 sequence (DNA): TGTGCCAGCTCAAAGGACTATACCCGACTCACCTTC.